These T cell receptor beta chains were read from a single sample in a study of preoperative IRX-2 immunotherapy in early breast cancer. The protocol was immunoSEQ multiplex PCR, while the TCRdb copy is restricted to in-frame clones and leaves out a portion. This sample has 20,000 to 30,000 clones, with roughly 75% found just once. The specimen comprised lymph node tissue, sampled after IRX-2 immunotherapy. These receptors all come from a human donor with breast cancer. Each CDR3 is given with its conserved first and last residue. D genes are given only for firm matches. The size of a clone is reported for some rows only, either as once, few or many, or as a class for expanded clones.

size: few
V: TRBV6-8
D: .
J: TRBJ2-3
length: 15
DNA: TGTGCCAGCAGTTACATGGGAGAGGCTTCAGATACGCAGTATTTT
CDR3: CASSYMGEASDTQYF

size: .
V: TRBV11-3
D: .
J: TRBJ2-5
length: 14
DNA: TGTGCCAGCAGCCAAGTTAGCTGGGGGGAGACCCAGTACTTC
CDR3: CASSQVSWGETQYF

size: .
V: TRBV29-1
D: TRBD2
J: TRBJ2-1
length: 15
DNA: TGCAGCGTTGGACTAGCGGGGCGCTCCTACAATGAGCAGTTCTTC
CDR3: CSVGLAGRSYNEQFF

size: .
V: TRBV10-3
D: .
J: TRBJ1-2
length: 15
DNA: TGTGCCATCAGTGAGGGTCCGTCAGGAGACTATGGCTACACCTTC
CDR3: CAISEGPSGDYGYTF

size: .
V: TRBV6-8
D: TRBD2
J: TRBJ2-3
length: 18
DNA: TGTGCCAGCAGTCGCCTGGGACTAGCGGGAGGAGCAGCAGATACGCAGTATTTT
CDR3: CASSRLGLAGGAADTQYF

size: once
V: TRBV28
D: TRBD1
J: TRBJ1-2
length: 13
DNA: TGTGCCAGCAGTTTAGGATTCGACAGGGATAGGACCTTC
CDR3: CASSLGFDRDRTF

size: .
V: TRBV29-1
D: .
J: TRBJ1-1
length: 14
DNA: TGCAGCGTTGAAGATACAGTGCCGAACACTGAAGCTTTCTTT
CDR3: CSVEDTVPNTEAFF

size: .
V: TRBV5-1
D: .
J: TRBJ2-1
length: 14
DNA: TGCGCCAGCAGCCCGGGACTCGAAGGGAATGAGCAGTTCTTC
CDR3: CASSPGLEGNEQFF

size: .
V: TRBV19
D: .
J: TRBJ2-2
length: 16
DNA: TGTGCCAGTAGTATAGGGTCCGGGGGGAACACCGGGGAGCTGTTTTTT
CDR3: CASSIGSGGNTGELFF

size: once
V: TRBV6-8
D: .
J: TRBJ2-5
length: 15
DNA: TGTGCCACCAGTGATGATTCGAAGGACCAAGAGACCCAATACTTC
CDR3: CATSDDSKDQETQYF

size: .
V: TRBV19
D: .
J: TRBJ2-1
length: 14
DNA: TGTGCCAGTACCACGGGAAGTACCTACAATGAGCAGTTCTTC
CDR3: CASTTGSTYNEQFF

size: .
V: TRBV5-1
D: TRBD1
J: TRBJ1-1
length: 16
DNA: TGCGCCAGCAGCAGCGACACGGGACAGGGGAACACTGAAGCTTTCTTT
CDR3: CASSSDTGQGNTEAFF

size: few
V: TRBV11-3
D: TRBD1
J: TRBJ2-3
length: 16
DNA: TGTGCCAGCAGCTTGGTGACAGGGGAACGAGCAGATACGCAGTATTTT
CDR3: CASSLVTGERADTQYF

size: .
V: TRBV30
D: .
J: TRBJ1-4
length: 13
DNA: TGTGCCTGGAGTGTATCATCCGGGGAAAAACTGTTTTTT
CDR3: CAWSVSSGEKLFF

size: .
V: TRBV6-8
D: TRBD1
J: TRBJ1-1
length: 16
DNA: TGTGCCAGCAGCCGCCGCCGACAGGGGCAGAACACTGAAGCTTTCTTT
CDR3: CASSRRRQGQNTEAFF

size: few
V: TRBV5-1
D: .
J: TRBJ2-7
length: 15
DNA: TGCGCCAGCAGCTTCAGACAGGAGGCTAAGCGCGAGCAGTACTTC
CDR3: CASSFRQEAKREQYF

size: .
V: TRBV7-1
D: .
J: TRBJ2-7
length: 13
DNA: TGTGCCAGCAGCTTACGAGGTACCCACGAGCAGTACTTC
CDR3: CASSLRGTHEQYF

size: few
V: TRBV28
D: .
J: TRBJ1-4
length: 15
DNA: TGTGCCAGCAGTTTAACGGGGAGGGCTAATGAAAAACTGTTTTTT
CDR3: CASSLTGRANEKLFF

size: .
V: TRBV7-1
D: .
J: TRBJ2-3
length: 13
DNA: TGTGCCAGCAGCCCGGGTGTTACAGATACGCAGTATTTT
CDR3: CASSPGVTDTQYF

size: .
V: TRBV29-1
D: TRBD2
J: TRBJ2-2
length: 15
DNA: TGCAGCGTCCCCGGTGGGACTAGCTCAAGCGGGGAGCTGTTTTTT
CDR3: CSVPGGTSSSGELFF

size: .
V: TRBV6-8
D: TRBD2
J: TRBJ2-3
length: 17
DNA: TGTGCCAGCAGTTACGCAAGACTAGCGGGGCCCACAGATACGCAGTATTTT
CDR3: CASSYARLAGPTDTQYF

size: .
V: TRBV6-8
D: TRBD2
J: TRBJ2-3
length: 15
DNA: TGTGCCAGCAGTCTCAGGACTAGCGGCACAGATACGCAGTATTTT
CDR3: CASSLRTSGTDTQYF

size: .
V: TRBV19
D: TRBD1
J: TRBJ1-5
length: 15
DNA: TGTGCCAGTAGTTCCCGACAGGGGGCTTTTCAGCCCCAGCATTTT
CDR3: CASSSRQGAFQPQHF

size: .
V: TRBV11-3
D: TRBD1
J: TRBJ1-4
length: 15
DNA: TGTGCCAGCAGCTCCCGGACAGGGAGAAATGAAAAACTGTTTTTT
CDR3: CASSSRTGRNEKLFF

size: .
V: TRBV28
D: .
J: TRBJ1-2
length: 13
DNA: TGTGCCAGCAGTCGACAGATTAACTATGGCTACACCTTC
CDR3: CASSRQINYGYTF

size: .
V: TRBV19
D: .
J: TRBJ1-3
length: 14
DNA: TGTGCCAGTAGTCGAGGGGAACCTGGAAACACCATATATTTT
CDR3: CASSRGEPGNTIYF

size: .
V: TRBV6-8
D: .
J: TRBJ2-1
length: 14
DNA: TGTGCCAGCAGTTTAGGGCCACAGGGTGCTGAGCAGTTCTTC
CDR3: CASSLGPQGAEQFF

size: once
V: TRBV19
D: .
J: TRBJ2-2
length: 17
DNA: TGTGCCAGTAGAGATGGTGGTGGCGGGAAGAGGGGCGGGGAGCTGTTTTTT
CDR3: CASRDGGGGKRGGELFF

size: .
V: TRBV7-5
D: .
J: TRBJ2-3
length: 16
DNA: TGTGCCAGCAGCTCACGGACTAGCGGGAGTACAGATACGCAGTATTTT
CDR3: CASSSRTSGSTDTQYF

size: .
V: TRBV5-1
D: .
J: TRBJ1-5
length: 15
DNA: TGCGCCAGCAGCTTGGTGGCAGGGATAAATCAGCCCCAGCATTTT
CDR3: CASSLVAGINQPQHF

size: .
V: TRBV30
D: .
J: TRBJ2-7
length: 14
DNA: TGTGCCTGGAGTGTAGGGGGGCTCTCCTACGAGCAGTACTTC
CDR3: CAWSVGGLSYEQYF

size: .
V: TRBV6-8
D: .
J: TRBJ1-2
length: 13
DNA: TGTGCCAGCAGTTACGGGGGGGCGCATGGCTACACCTTC
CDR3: CASSYGGAHGYTF

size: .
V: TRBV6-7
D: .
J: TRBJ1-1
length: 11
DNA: TGTGCCAACAGTTACGGTTTAACAGCTTTCTTT
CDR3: CANSYGLTAFF

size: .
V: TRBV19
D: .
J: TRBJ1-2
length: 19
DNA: TGTGCCAGTAGTATCCAAGCCAGGCAGGGTATAGCAAGCAGCTATGGCTACACCTTC
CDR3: CASSIQARQGIASSYGYTF

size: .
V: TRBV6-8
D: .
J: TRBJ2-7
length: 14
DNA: TGTGCCATCAGTGGATCAAATGCCCCCTACGAGCAGTACTTC
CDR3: CAISGSNAPYEQYF

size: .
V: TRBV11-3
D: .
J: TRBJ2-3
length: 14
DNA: TGTGCCAGCAGCTTAGAGGATTATAGTGGTACGCAGTATTTT
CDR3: CASSLEDYSGTQYF

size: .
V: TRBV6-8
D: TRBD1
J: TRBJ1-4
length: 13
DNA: TGTGCCAGCAGTTACGGGACAGGTGAAAAACTGTTTTTT
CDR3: CASSYGTGEKLFF

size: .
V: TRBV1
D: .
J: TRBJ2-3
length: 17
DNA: TGCGCCAGCAGCCAAGGATGGACTAGCGGAACCACAGATACGCAGTATTTT
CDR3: CASSQGWTSGTTDTQYF

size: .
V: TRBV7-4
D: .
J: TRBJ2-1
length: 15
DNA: TGTGCCAGCAGCCGTTGGGACTGGCTCTACAATGAGCAGTTCTTC
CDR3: CASSRWDWLYNEQFF

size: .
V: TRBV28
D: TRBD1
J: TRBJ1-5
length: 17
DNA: TGTGCCAGCATAAAGTCTGGGACAGGGTCTAGCAATCAGCCCCAGCATTTT
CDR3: CASIKSGTGSSNQPQHF

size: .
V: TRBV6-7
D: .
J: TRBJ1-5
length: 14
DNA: TGTGCCAGCAGCGCCATGACCAGCAATCAGCCCCAGCATTTT
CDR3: CASSAMTSNQPQHF